The 7 T cell receptor beta chains reported below all come from one sample, sequenced in a study of T cells in Graves' hyperthyroidism and ophthalmopathy. Using RNA transcripts as the source, TCR beta CDR3 regions were amplified. Carried out on the TCR CDR3, a first-round RT-PCR used the HTBI primer set. From the multiplex PCR reads, TCRdb called clonotypes with MiXCR, one entry per CDR3 protein. There are hundreds of thousands of distinct CDR3 sequences in the sample; less than 25% occur only once, and 34% lies in the top ten. Sequencing used blood. These receptors were taken from a man aged 30 to 45 with Graves' ophthalmopathy.

This clonotype appeared many times. This chain's CDR3 is CASSLGVGLSYEQYF. The CDR3 DNA reads TGTGCCAGCAGCTTAGGAGTGGGTCTCTCCTACGAGCAGTACTTC. V usage is TRBV7-9 and J usage is TRBJ2-7, with D unresolved. The CDR3 covers 15 residues. Germline lookup yields CDR1 SEHNR and CDR2 FQNEAQ (reference sequence). V dropped 1 base and J dropped 0 bases, with 10 bases sitting between them.

This clonotype was counted a few times. The chain is built from TRBV11-1 and TRBJ2-1; D not certain. Trimming stripped 5 bases from V and 3 bases from J, with 14 bases between. Germline V gene data show CDR1 as SGHAT and CDR2 as FQDESV (reference sequence). The CDR3 is made up of 15 amino acids. The CDR3 bases are TGTGCCAGCAGCCTCAGGAGTTTGGGCTACAATGAGCAGTTCTTC. This gives the protein CASSLRSLGYNEQFF. Looking up the rest from reference TRBV11-1 and TRBJ2-1 gives the full variable domain: EAEVAQSPRYKITEKSQAVAFWCDPISGHATLYWYRQILGQGPELLVQFQDESVVDDSQLPKDRFSAERLKGVDSTLKIQPAELGDSAMYLCASSLRSLGYNEQFFGPGTRLTVL.

This clonotype was recorded many times. The chain combines TRBV2 with TRBJ2-7; 16 nucleotides match TRBD2. The CDR3 contains 16 residues. V shed 5 bases and J 5 bases; nucleotides not matched to a gene: 6. CDR1 is SNHLY and CDR2 is FYNNEI in the germline V gene. The CDR3 nucleotides are TGTGCCAGCAGTCCGGGACTAGCGGGAGGGATCAACGAGCAGTACTTC. It specifies CASSPGLAGGINEQYF.

The V gene is TRBV11-2, the J gene TRBJ1-2, with a weak D call TRBD1 (5 bases). Trimming removed 3 bases from V and 2 bases from J, with 10 bases in between. The CDR3 is made up of 14 amino acids. Germline CDR1 and CDR2: SGHAT and FQNNGV. CDR3 amino acids: CASSFDSRNYGYTF. CDR3 DNA: TGTGCCAGCAGCTTTGACAGTAGGAACTATGGCTACACCTTC.

This clonotype was observed at least ten times. CDR3 loop: CASSDTGADTEAFF. CDR3 bases: TGTGCCAGCAGTGATACAGGGGCGGACACTGAAGCTTTCTTT. The J gene is TRBJ1-1, the V gene TRBV2, with 7 bases that match TRBD1. Germline V gene lookup returns CDR1 SNHLY and CDR2 FYNNEI. The CDR3 is made up of 14 amino acids. Germline trimming cut 3 bases from V and 3 bases from J; bases unmatched to any gene: 4.

V and J are TRBV25-1 and TRBJ2-1; TRBD2 agrees at 12 bases. Germline CDR1 is MGHDK and CDR2 is SYGVNS. The CDR3 is 16 amino acids. V shed 1 base and J 4 bases; nucleotides not matched to a gene: 2. The CDR3 coding sequence is TGTGCCAGCAGTGAATTCGGGACTAGCGGGTACAATGAGCAGTTCTTC. As protein: CASSEFGTSGYNEQFF.

This clonotype was recorded many times. The chain combines TRBV3-1 with TRBJ2-2; TRBD2 matches 11 bases. V shed 4 bases, J shed 4 bases, and the junction held 11 bases outside the gene matches. The CDR3 is 18 amino acids. Per germline, CDR1 LGHDT and CDR2 YNNKEL (reference sequence). As DNA, the CDR3 is TGTGCCAGCAGCCGGAATCTAGCGGGAGGAGGTAGCACCGGGGAGCTGTTTTTT. Encoded protein: CASSRNLAGGGSTGELFF.